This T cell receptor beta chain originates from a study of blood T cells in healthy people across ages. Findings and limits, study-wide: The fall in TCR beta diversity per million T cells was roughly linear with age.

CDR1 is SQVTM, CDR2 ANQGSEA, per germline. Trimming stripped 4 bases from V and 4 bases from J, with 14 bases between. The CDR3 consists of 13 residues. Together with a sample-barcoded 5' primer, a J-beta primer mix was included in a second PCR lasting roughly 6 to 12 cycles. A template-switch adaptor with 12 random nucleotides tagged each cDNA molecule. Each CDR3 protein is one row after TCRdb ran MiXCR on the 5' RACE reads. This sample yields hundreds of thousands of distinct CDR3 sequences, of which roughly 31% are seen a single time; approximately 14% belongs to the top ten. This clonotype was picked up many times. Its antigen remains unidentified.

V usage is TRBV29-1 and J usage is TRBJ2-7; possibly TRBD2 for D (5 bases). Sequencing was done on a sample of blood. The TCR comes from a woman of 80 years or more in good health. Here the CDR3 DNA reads TGCAGCGTTGGGCGCGGCTTAGCGTACGAGCAGTACTTC. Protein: CSVGRGLAYEQYF.